The 13 T cell receptor beta chains in this list originate from one sample, sequenced in a study of blood T cell repertoires in COVID-19 (dated by TCRdb to about 2020). The library was built by means of the immunoSEQ multiplex PCR assay. TCRdb provides this immuneACCESS table in a form limited to in-frame rearrangements. Some clones are lacking; in checked studies, under half of them reflect an unresolved V gene, and why the rest are absent is not known. This sample is represented by approximately 250,000 clones; approximately 86% of them were singletons. Over 1.5% of the sample is held by the ten biggest clonotypes. Sequenced input: peripheral blood. These receptor sequences come from a young man with active or convalescent COVID-19.

J is TRBJ2-1 and V is TRBV9; 12 bases match TRBD2. CDR3 length: 16 amino acids. CDR1 SGDLS and CDR2 YYNGEE come from the germline V gene. J lost 4 bases, V lost 3 bases, and 5 bases had no gene match. The CDR3 DNA is TGTGCCAGCAGCGAGACTAGCGGGGGATTGTACAATGAGCAGTTCTTC. Amino acid sequence: CASSETSGGLYNEQFF.

The chain couples TRBV7-2 to TRBJ2-7; 8 bases are shared with TRBD2. The CDR3 runs to 15 residues. The germline CDR1 and CDR2 sequences are SGHTA and FQGNSA. V dropped 3 bases and J dropped 4; count of bases not matched to a gene: 8. The CDR3 is CASSLGAGDWYEQYF. Here the CDR3 DNA reads TGTGCCAGCAGCTTGGGAGCGGGGGACTGGTACGAGCAGTACTTC.

This sequence joins TRBV5-6 and TRBJ1-2, with a tentative D call TRBD1 (6 bases). Deletions cut 4 bases from V and 0 bases from J, with 19 bases between. CDR1 SGHDT and CDR2 YYEEEE come from the germline V gene. CDR3 length: 17 residues. CDR3 DNA: TGTGCCAGCAGCCATATCCCGGACAGACTTACTAACTATGGCTACACCTTC. It encodes CASSHIPDRLTNYGYTF.

The chain joins TRBV12-5 to TRBJ2-2; D not resolved. This CDR3 is 11 amino acids long. Deletions cut 7 bases from V and 3 bases from J, with 3 bases between. Germline values: CDR1 LGHNT, CDR2 FRNRAP. The CDR3 region is CASADTGELFF. The CDR3 bases are TGTGCTAGTGCGGACACCGGGGAGCTGTTTTTT.

The chain links TRBV5-5 to TRBJ1-1; D is unclear. The CDR3 loop spans 15 amino acids. The V and J ends lost 4 bases and 1 base respectively, with 14 bases between them. Per germline, CDR1 SGHKS and CDR2 YYEKEE (reference sequence). CDR3 in amino acids: CASSARGIANTEAFF. DNA of the CDR3: TGTGCCAGCAGCGCCAGAGGGATTGCGAACACTGAAGCTTTCTTT.

The chain combines TRBV5-1 with TRBJ2-7; D may be TRBD1 (6 bases). V lost 2 bases to trimming and J lost 0 bases, with 12 bases between them. CDR1 is SGHRS, CDR2 YFSETQ, per germline. The CDR3 is 15 residues long. The CDR3 is CASSFLQGNSYEQYF. The DNA for the CDR3 is TGCGCCAGCAGCTTCCTACAGGGAAACTCCTACGAGCAGTACTTC.

The chain employs TRBV15 and TRBJ2-1; no reliable D call. V lost 0 bases and J lost 6, with 9 bases in between. This CDR3 has 14 amino acids. CDR1 is LNHNV and CDR2 is YYDKDF in the germline V gene (reference sequence). CDR3 in amino acids: CATSRDPASNEQFF. Here the CDR3 DNA reads TGTGCCACCAGCAGAGATCCCGCTAGCAATGAGCAGTTCTTC.

The rearrangement links TRBV5-1 to TRBJ2-1; 10 bases map to TRBD2. The CDR3 extends over 17 amino acids. The V gene end was trimmed by 3 bases and the J gene end by 5 bases; junction bases not matched to a gene: 11. CDR1 is SGHRS and CDR2 is YFSETQ in the germline V gene. In nucleotides, the CDR3 is TGCGCCAGCAGCTACCAAAGTGGACTAGCGGAAGACAATGAGCAGTTCTTC. It is translated as CASSYQSGLAEDNEQFF.

CDR3 protein: CASSYAGSNQPQHF. CDR3 sequence (DNA): TGTGCCAGCAGTTACGCAGGGAGCAATCAGCCCCAGCATTTT. V and J are TRBV6-5 and TRBJ1-5, with a weak D call TRBD1 (5 bases). CDR1 MNHEY and CDR2 SVGAGI come from the germline V gene. V was shortened by 2 bases and J by 1 base, with 6 bases between the two germline ends. The CDR3 runs 14 residues.

This clone occurred once. This chain links TRBV5-1 with TRBJ2-7; TRBD2 agrees at 8 bases. Germline V gives CDR1 SGHRS, CDR2 YFSETQ. The CDR3 extends over 22 amino acids. V gave up 2 bases and J gave up 0 bases; unmatched junction bases: 25. CDR3 region: CASSFAGIPSAGDLRSSYEQYF. The CDR3, as DNA: TGCGCCAGCAGCTTTGCAGGAATCCCCTCAGCGGGGGACCTAAGAAGCTCCTACGAGCAGTACTTC.

The rearrangement uses TRBV7-3 and TRBJ2-5, with TRBD2 identical over 10 bases. Unmatched junction bases numbered 14, after V lost 5 bases and J lost 5 bases. The germline V gene has CDR1 SGHTA and CDR2 FQGTGA. This CDR3 is 17 amino acids long. The CDR3 bases are TGTGCCAGCAGCCCCGGGACGCAGCGGGGGGGCCAGGAGACCCAGTACTTC. Its protein is CASSPGTQRGGQETQYF.

This clone turned up a few times. The V call is TRBV4-3, the J call TRBJ1-4, with TRBD1 identical over 9 bases. Per the germline V gene, CDR1 is LGHNA and CDR2 is YSLEER. The CDR3 contains 17 residues. Trimming cost V 0 bases and J 8 bases; bases outside gene matches: 10. The chain's CDR3 is CASSQDGPGTGNEKLFF. The CDR3 nucleotides are TGCGCCAGCAGCCAAGATGGCCCCGGGACAGGGAACGAAAAACTGTTTTTT.

The genes are TRBV4-3 and TRBJ1-1; 9 bases agree with TRBD1. In germline, CDR1 is LGHNA, CDR2 YSLEER. This CDR3 has 14 residues. Trimming took 4 bases from V and 1 from J; bases not matched to a gene: 1. The CDR3 DNA sequence: TGCGCCAGCAGCCCGGGACAGGGGAACACTGAAGCTTTCTTT. This codes for CASSPGQGNTEAFF.